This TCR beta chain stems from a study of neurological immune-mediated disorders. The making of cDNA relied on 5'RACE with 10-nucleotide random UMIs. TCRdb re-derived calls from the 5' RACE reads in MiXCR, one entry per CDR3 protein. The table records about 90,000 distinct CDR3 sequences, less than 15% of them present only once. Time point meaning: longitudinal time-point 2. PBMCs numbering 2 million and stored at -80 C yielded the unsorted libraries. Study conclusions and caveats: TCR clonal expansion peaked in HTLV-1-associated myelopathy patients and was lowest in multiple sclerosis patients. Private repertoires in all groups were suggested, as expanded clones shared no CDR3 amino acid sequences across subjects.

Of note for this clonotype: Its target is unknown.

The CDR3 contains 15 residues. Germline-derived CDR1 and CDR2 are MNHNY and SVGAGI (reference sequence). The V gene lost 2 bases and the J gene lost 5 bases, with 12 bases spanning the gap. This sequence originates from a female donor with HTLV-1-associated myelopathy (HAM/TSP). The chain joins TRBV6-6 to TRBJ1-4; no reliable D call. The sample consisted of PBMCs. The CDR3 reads CASSYPALENEKLFF. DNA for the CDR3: TGTGCCAGCAGTTACCCCGCACTTGAGAATGAAAAACTGTTTTTT.